One and the same sample provided the 11 T cell receptor beta chains below, sequenced in a study of molecular identifiers for immune sequencing clone quantification. TCRdb re-called the PCR reads through MiXCR, storing one row per CDR3 protein. The data show about 630,000 distinct CDR3 sequences, with 25% seen just once and roughly 0.83% held by the top ten. The sample comprised naive CD8+ T cells from blood, with Jurkat cell RNA spiked in. The subset here: FACS-sorted CD8+CD4-CCR7+CD45RA+ naive T cells. The source is a human donor in good health. Some libraries in this study had Jurkat cell RNA spiked in.

This clonotype was seen repeatedly, ten times or more. The chain employs TRBV7-9 and TRBJ1-1, with D possibly matching TRBD1 (5 bases). This CDR3 region has 15 residues. V lost 5 bases and J lost 4, with 17 bases in between. Germline loops: CDR1 SEHNR, CDR2 FQNEAQ (reference sequence). The CDR3 nucleotides read TGTGCCAGCAGCCCTACTGGGGCGCTGATCACTGAAGCTTTCTTT. It is translated as CASSPTGALITEAFF.

This clonotype came up once. A much larger clone lies one base from this, so it may be a read error. V gene TRBV4-1 combines with J gene TRBJ1-4; D is uncertain. This CDR3 contains 17 residues. The germline gives CDR1 MGHRA, CDR2 YSYEKL. Written as DNA, the CDR3 is TGCGCCAGCAGCCAAGATCCATCGATCGCAACTAATGAAAAACTGTTGTTT. Amino acids: CASSQDPSIATNEKLLF.

There are a few counts of this clonotype. The V and J genes are TRBV20-1 and TRBJ1-5, with 9 bases aligning to TRBD1. V trimming: 1 base; J trimming: 0 bases; junction bases outside the gene matches: 7. The germline V gene has CDR1 DFQATT and CDR2 SNEGSKA (reference sequence). The CDR3 runs to 17 residues. This CDR3 reads CSARGVNRGLSNQPQHF. The CDR3 nucleotides are TGCAGTGCTAGAGGGGTAAACAGGGGGCTTAGCAATCAGCCCCAGCATTTT.

About this clonotype: Being one base from a much bigger clone, this may be a read error. The chain has TRBV29-1 and TRBJ1-1; 7 bases fit TRBD1. Germline CDR1 reads SQVTM; CDR2 reads ANQGSEA. The CDR3 is made up of 11 amino acids. With 4 bases clipped from V and 11 bases from J, the junction kept 7 bases outside the gene matches. In DNA form, the CDR3 reads TGCAGCGTTGGAGGGACAGCTGGGGCTTTCTTT. Protein sequence: CSVGGTAGAFF.

To note about this clonotype: A read error may be the cause here, since a much bigger clone is one base away. The chain is built from TRBV30 and TRBJ2-5; D is unclear. The CDR3 is 13 residues long. Trimming removed 0 bases from V and 4 bases from J, with 9 bases in between. Germline V gene lookup returns CDR1 GTSNPN and CDR2 SVGIG (reference sequence). CDR3 region: CAWSVQAPETQYF. CDR3 coding DNA: TGTGCCTGGAGTGTACAAGCGCCAGAGACCCAGTACTTC.

This chain links TRBV7-2 with TRBJ2-7; D is uncertain. The CDR3 runs to 14 residues. The germline V gene has CDR1 SGHTA and CDR2 FQGNSA. V gave up 1 base and J gave up 1 base, with 8 bases separating them. Written as DNA, the CDR3 is TGTGCCAGCAGCTTAGTTTATGGTTCCTACGAGCAGTACTTC. Amino acid sequence: CASSLVYGSYEQYF.

At least ten counts were recorded for this clonotype. The gene calls are TRBV7-9 and TRBJ2-3, with D perhaps matching TRBD2 (5 bases). The CDR3 extends over 14 amino acids. The ends were cut back, 5 bases at V and 1 base at J, with 10 bases in the middle. Germline loops: CDR1 SEHNR, CDR2 FQNEAQ (reference sequence). CDR3 amino acids: CASSPVGGTDTQYF. Here the CDR3 DNA reads TGTGCCAGCAGCCCAGTCGGGGGCACAGATACGCAGTATTTT.

This clonotype was picked up a small number of times. The J gene is TRBJ2-1, the V gene TRBV5-6; 8 positions agree with TRBD1. The germline gives CDR1 SGHDT, CDR2 YYEEEE. The CDR3 loop spans 15 amino acids. Losses at the gene ends were 4 bases for V and 2 bases for J; bases not matched to a gene: 5. In DNA form, the CDR3 reads TGTGCCAGCAGCGGGGTGACAGGGGCCTACAATGAGCAGTTCTTC. Residues: CASSGVTGAYNEQFF.

This clonotype was recorded a few times. The V gene is TRBV7-8, the J gene TRBJ2-3; 16 nucleotides line up with TRBD2. Per germline, CDR1 SGHVS and CDR2 FQNEAQ. This CDR3 contains 19 residues. V was pared by 5 bases and J by 1 base, with 9 bases of the junction left unmatched. As DNA, the CDR3 is TGTGCCAGCAGCCCGGGGACTAGCGGGGGGGCCTCGGGCACAGATACGCAGTATTTT. As protein: CASSPGTSGGASGTDTQYF. Together with reference TRBV7-8 and TRBJ2-3, the CDR3 gives the full variable domain: GAGVSQSPRYKVAKRGQDVALRCDPISGHVSLFWYQQALGQGPEFLTYFQNEAQLDKSGLPSDRFFAERPEGSVSTLKIQRTQQEDSAVYLCASSPGTSGGASGTDTQYFGPGTRLTVL.

The chain links TRBV12-3 or TRBV12-4 to TRBJ2-3; 12 positions match TRBD1. This CDR3 is built from 14 residues. With V trimmed by 6 bases and J by 6 bases, 4 bases remained unmatched. CDR3 coding DNA: TGTGCCAGCAGCCTAGGGACAGGGGGCGATACGCAGTATTTT. It yields the protein CASSLGTGGDTQYF.

Concerning this clonotype: Without the conserved terminal phenylalanine or tryptophan, this CDR3 likely stems from a read error. The chain recombines TRBV20-1 with TRBJ1-2, with a weak D call TRBD1 (6 bases). This CDR3 is built from 16 residues. Germline V lookup: CDR1 DFQATT, CDR2 SNEGSKA (reference sequence). Trimming shortened V by 3 bases and J by 0 bases, and 17 bases separated the two germline ends. This CDR3 reads CSARQGSDSPNYGYTL. In DNA form, the CDR3 reads TGCAGTGCTAGGCAAGGCTCGGACAGTCCTAACTATGGCTACACCCTC.